The next 7 T cell receptor beta chains were all read from a single sample in a study of cytomegalovirus exposure and HLA in healthy donors. Primers for the PCR totalled 60 Vbeta and 13 Jbeta. Sequenced by immunoSEQ multiplex PCR; TCRdb stores in-frame clones only, minus some. The top ten clones hold about 3.9% of a sample with 130,000 to 150,000 clones, about 76% of them seen once. The sequenced sample was PBMCs. The receptors originated from a man between 18 and 35 years old in good health and CMV-seronegative.

This clone was recorded a few times. In nucleotides, the CDR3 is TGTGCCAGCAGCTTGCGGAGACTCGGGACAGGGGCTACTGAAGCTTTCTTT. Translated, it gives CASSLRRLGTGATEAFF. The rearrangement uses TRBV7-8 and TRBJ1-1, with 10 bases lining up with TRBD1. From germline, CDR1 is SGHVS and CDR2 FQNEAQ. CDR3 length equals 17 residues. V was clipped by 3 bases and J by 5 bases; unmatched bases: 12.

This CDR3 is CASSGTWTGGRGYTF. For the CDR3, the DNA is TGTGCCAGCAGCGGAACGTGGACAGGGGGCCGGGGCTACACCTTC. The chain carries TRBV9 and TRBJ1-2; the match to TRBD1 covers 11 bases. The CDR3 extends over 15 amino acids. Germline V gene lookup returns CDR1 SGDLS and CDR2 YYNGEE. Germline trimming cut 3 bases from V and 8 bases from J; bases unmatched to any gene: 9.

CDR3 coding DNA: TGTGCCAGCTCGGAGGTAGATACGCAGTATTTT. It encodes CASSEVDTQYF. This chain joins TRBV28 and TRBJ2-3; D is perhaps TRBD2 (5 bases). CDR3 length equals 11 residues. V lost 8 bases to trimming and J lost 5 bases, with 8 bases between them. Germline CDR1 reads MDHEN; CDR2 reads SYDVKM.

As concerns this clone: Other DNA sequences in the same sample also yield this CDR3. V and J are TRBV29-1 and TRBJ1-1; D is possibly TRBD1 (5 bases). The CDR3 length is 10 residues. Trimming cost V 7 bases and J 5 bases, with 8 bases left between them. Germline V gives CDR1 SQVTM, CDR2 ANQGSEA. The CDR3 spells CSGQGTEAFF. The CDR3 DNA reads as TGCAGCGGGCAGGGAACTGAAGCTTTCTTT.

The chain joins TRBV9 to TRBJ2-7, with D possibly being TRBD1 (10 bases). Trimming removed 3 bases at V and 4 bases at J, with 29 bases between. The CDR3 sequence is 19 residues long. The germline CDR1 and CDR2 sequences are SGDLS and YYNGEE. The CDR3, as DNA: TGTGCCAGCAGCGCCGAGGGACAGGGGCTGAGCGGGAGGATATACGAGCAGTACTTC. Translated: CASSAEGQGLSGRIYEQYF. The full variable domain, completed using reference TRBV9 and TRBJ2-7, is DSGVTQTPKHLITATGQRVTLRCSPRSGDLSVYWYQQSLDQGLQFLIQYYNGEERAKGNILERFSAQQFPDLHSELNLSSLELGDSALYFCASSAEGQGLSGRIYEQYFGPGTRLTVT.

The chain uses TRBV18 and TRBJ1-1; 9 positions agree with TRBD1. This CDR3 spans 14 amino acids. Germline assignment: CDR1 KGHSH and CDR2 LQKENI. The V gene end was trimmed by 5 bases and the J gene end by 7 bases; junction bases not matched to a gene: 8. CDR3 amino acids: CASSVTGGADEAFF. The CDR3, as DNA: TGTGCCAGCTCAGTAACAGGGGGCGCAGATGAAGCTTTCTTT.

The chain joins TRBV19 to TRBJ1-5; 10 bases are a match to TRBD1. The CDR3 contains 17 residues. From germline, CDR1 is LNHDA and CDR2 SQIVND (reference sequence). The V segment lost 5 bases and the J segment 7 bases; nucleotides outside the gene matches: 14. The CDR3 DNA sequence: TGTGCCAGTAGTTCAGGACAGGGGGTTTCCCCACGCCAGCCCCAGCATTTT. Encoded protein: CASSSGQGVSPRQPQHF.